The source of this T cell receptor beta chain is a study of cytomegalovirus exposure and HLA in healthy donors. 60 Vbeta and 13 Jbeta primers were used in PCR. Authors' analysis steps: A follow-up analysis tallied some 80 million unique TCR beta chains, roughly 11 million shared. The protocol was immunoSEQ multiplex PCR, while the TCRdb copy is restricted to in-frame clones and leaves out a portion. V and J calls and clone size follow that table, whereas D and trimming were derived from the DNA. The data show a few hundred thousand clones, just over 70% seen once. The source is a female donor in good health and CMV-seronegative. Sequencing was done on a sample of PBMCs.

CDR3 nucleotides: TGTGCCAGCAGTTTATCGGGGGGGCAGGGTCAGCCCCAGCATTTT. It encodes CASSLSGGQGQPQHF. The rearrangement links TRBV27 to TRBJ1-5, with TRBD1 as a possible D gene (6 bases). Germline CDR1 MNHEY, CDR2 SMNVEV (reference sequence). Trimming cost V 0 bases and J 6 bases, with 12 bases left between them. This CDR3 comprises 15 residues.